The 20 T cell receptor beta chains listed next were all sequenced from one sample in a study of CD8 T cells in ankylosing spondylitis. Study-wide results and limits: Characteristic of ankylosing spondylitis blood, it appeared, was a TCR beta motif comprising about eight highly homologous variants.

TCRdb passed the 5' RACE reads through MiXCR, listing each CDR3 protein once. This table has fewer than 650,000 distinct CDR3 sequences, over 9.5% appearing once. What these receptors recognize is not known. Sequencing was performed on blood, either unsorted or a sorted T cell fraction (not recorded which). Source of these receptors: a male donor with ankylosing spondylitis.

The gene calls are TRBV7-9 and TRBJ2-7; D is unresolved. Trimming removed 5 bases at V and 0 bases at J, with 5 bases between. There are 12 residues in the CDR3. CDR1 and CDR2 (germline): SEHNR, FQNEAQ (reference sequence). The CDR3 DNA reads TGTGCCAGCAGCACGGGCTCCTACGAGCAGTACGTC. Its translation: CASSTGSYEQYV.

The CDR3, as DNA: TGTGCCAGCAGCTCCCCGACTAGCGGGAGGCTCAACGAGCAGTACTTC. Translated: CASSSPTSGRLNEQYF. This chain connects TRBV7-9 to TRBJ2-7; 13 bases align to TRBD2. Trimming removed 4 bases from V and 5 bases from J; junction bases left unmatched: 8. Per germline, CDR1 SEHNR and CDR2 FQNEAQ (reference sequence). The CDR3 length is 16 residues.

This clonotype was seen more than once but under ten times. V usage is TRBV3-1 and J usage is TRBJ2-1; D uncertain. Trimming pared 1 base from V and 0 bases from J, leaving 7 bases between. The CDR3 runs to 15 residues. Germline V gene lookup returns CDR1 LGHDT and CDR2 YNNKEL (reference sequence). DNA of the CDR3: TGTGCCAGCAGCCAAGCGCCGAGCTCCTACAATGAGCAGTTCTTC. Translated: CASSQAPSSYNEQFF.

V is TRBV19 and J is TRBJ1-3; D not resolved. V was shortened by 7 bases and J by 0 bases, with 13 bases between the two germline ends. The V gene's germline CDR1 is LNHDA and CDR2 SQIVND (reference sequence). This CDR3 comprises 15 residues. CDR3 amino acids: CASTSQRGSGNTIYF. For the CDR3, the DNA is TGTGCCAGTACATCCCAACGGGGCTCTGGAAACACCATATATTTT. The full variable domain, completed using reference TRBV19 and TRBJ1-3, is DGGITQSPKYLFRKEGQNVTLSCEQNLNHDAMYWYRQDPGQGLRLIYYSQIVNDFQKGDIAEGYSVSREKKESFPLTVTSAQKNPTAFYLCASTSQRGSGNTIYFGEGSWLTVV.

The genes are TRBV20-1 and TRBJ2-1, with 8 bases that match TRBD2. There are 15 residues in the CDR3. From germline, CDR1 is DFQATT and CDR2 SNEGSKA (reference sequence). J lost 1 base, V lost 6 bases, and 8 bases had no gene match. DNA of the CDR3: TGCAGTGCACGCTTAGCGGGACTATCCTACAATGAGCAGTTCTTC. As protein: CSARLAGLSYNEQFF.

This clonotype has a handful of counts. This chain uses TRBV20-1 with TRBJ2-7, with 8 bases lining up with TRBD1. From germline, CDR1 is DFQATT and CDR2 SNEGSKA (reference sequence). The CDR3 spans 15 residues. V trimming: 2 bases; J trimming: 7 bases; junction bases outside the gene matches: 13. The CDR3 loop reads CSARHSGQESREQYF. The CDR3 DNA reads as TGCAGTGCTAGACACTCGGGACAGGAATCTAGGGAGCAGTACTTC.

This clonotype was found many times. The genes are TRBV12-3 or TRBV12-4 and TRBJ1-2; 9 positions agree with TRBD1. V lost 5 bases, J lost 4 bases, and 8 bases stayed unmatched. The CDR3 consists of 15 residues. Here the CDR3 DNA reads TGTGCCAGCAGTCCCTCCGGGACAGGGAGCTATGGCTACACCTTC. Its translation: CASSPSGTGSYGYTF.

The rearrangement links TRBV5-1 to TRBJ1-2; D perhaps matches TRBD1 (5 bases). V lost 0 bases and J 8 bases, leaving 17 bases between the germline ends. Germline loops: CDR1 SGHRS, CDR2 YFSETQ. The CDR3 runs to 15 residues. The CDR3 sequence: CASSLAISGMGGYTF. In DNA form, the CDR3 reads TGCGCCAGCAGCTTGGCCATTTCAGGGATGGGCGGCTACACCTTC.

This clonotype appeared a few times. This chain joins TRBV5-6 and TRBJ1-1; no reliable D call. This CDR3 spans 13 amino acids. Trimming removed 6 bases from V and 4 bases from J, with 13 bases in between. Looked up from germline, CDR1 is SGHDT and CDR2 is YYEEEE. The DNA for the CDR3 is TGTGCCAGCACCTATCAACAGAGCACTGAAGCTTTCTTT. Translated, it gives CASTYQQSTEAFF.

The chain combines TRBV21-1 with TRBJ2-7; TRBD2 reflects the table's D call only, with no check against the DNA. TRBV21-1 corresponds to a pseudogene. The CDR3 is 15 amino acids. CDR3 loop: CASSPGRQGIYEQYV. The DNA of the CDR3 is TGTGCCAGCAGCCCCGGGCGGCAGGGAATCTACGAGCAGTACGTC.

This clonotype was seen a few times. This chain links TRBV7-2 with TRBJ2-7, with D uncertain. The CDR3 length is 12 residues. V was pared by 5 bases and J by 4 bases, with 9 bases between. The V gene's germline CDR1 is SGHTA and CDR2 FQGNSA. As DNA, the CDR3 is TGTGCCAGCAGCACACGACCATACGAGCAGTACTTC. The encoded protein is CASSTRPYEQYF. Filled out from reference TRBV7-2 and TRBJ2-7, the complete variable domain reads GAGVSQSPSNKVTEKGKDVELRCDPISGHTALYWYRQSLGQGLEFLIYFQGNSAPDKSGLPSDRFSAERTGGSVSTLTIQRTQQEDSAVYLCASSTRPYEQYFGPGTRLTVT.

V usage is TRBV29-1 and J usage is TRBJ1-2, with TRBD1 as a possible D gene (5 bases). This CDR3 has 13 residues. Deletions cut 4 bases from V and 2 bases from J, with 11 bases between. Germline V gene data show CDR1 as SQVTM and CDR2 as ANQGSEA. CDR3 nucleotide sequence: TGCAGCGTTGTGGGCAGGGTGAACTATGGCTACACCTTC. Translated, it gives CSVVGRVNYGYTF.

This clonotype was seen more than once but under ten times. The V call is TRBV29-1, the J call TRBJ1-5; weak D call: TRBD1 (5 bases). CDR1 and CDR2 (germline): SQVTM, ANQGSEA. V was clipped by 5 bases and J by 2 bases, with 13 bases between them. The CDR3 spans 14 residues. The CDR3, as DNA: TGCAGCGTTTCGGGGGGGTTTGGCAATCAGCCCCAGCATTTT. This sequence encodes CSVSGGFGNQPQHF.

This clonotype was counted a few times. This sequence joins TRBV5-1 and TRBJ2-5; 14 positions agree with TRBD2. CDR1 is SGHRS and CDR2 is YFSETQ in the germline V gene. Germline trimming cut 3 bases from V and 0 bases from J; bases unmatched to any gene: 10. This CDR3 has 19 residues. CDR3 residues: CASSSPRTSGRPYQETQYF. The CDR3 DNA is TGCGCCAGCAGCTCCCCCCGGACTAGCGGGAGGCCGTACCAAGAGACCCAGTACTTC.

This clonotype was counted ten times or more. This sequence joins TRBV12-3 or TRBV12-4 and TRBJ2-1, with 11 nucleotides matching TRBD2. V trimming: 6 bases; J trimming: 4 bases; junction bases outside the gene matches: 5. The CDR3 sequence is 15 residues long. DNA for the CDR3: TGTGCCAGCAGCCCTCTAGCGGGAGGTTACAATGAGCAGTTCTTC. Residues: CASSPLAGGYNEQFF.

The rearrangement uses TRBV2 and TRBJ2-5; D may be TRBD1 (6 bases). Germline-derived CDR1 and CDR2 are SNHLY and FYNNEI. The CDR3 sequence is 15 residues long. The V end lost 4 bases, the J end lost 7 bases, and 19 bases lay between the germline ends. Written as DNA, the CDR3 is TGTGCCAGCAGTGGGGCAACAGGGAGTGGGGGGACCCAGTACTTC. The encoded protein is CASSGATGSGGTQYF.

This chain connects TRBV21-1 to TRBJ2-7; whether TRBD1, the table's D call, matches the DNA was not checked. TRBV21-1 is given as a pseudogene. The CDR3 loop spans 14 amino acids. This CDR3 is CASSDRDRAYEQYV. Here the CDR3 DNA reads TGTGCCAGCAGCGACCGGGACAGGGCGTACGAGCAGTACGTC.

This clonotype was detected a few times. The chain recombines TRBV11-3 with TRBJ2-2, with D maybe TRBD1 (5 bases). The CDR3 runs 15 residues. CDR1 is SGHNT, CDR2 YENEEA, per germline. Trimming stripped 1 base from V and 3 bases from J, with 9 bases between. The CDR3 protein is CASSLGQMDTGELFF. CDR3 DNA sequence: TGTGCCAGCAGCTTAGGACAGATGGACACCGGGGAGCTGTTTTTT.

In the case of this clonotype: Mismatch with germline at one junction end may stem from a read error. The gene calls are TRBV7-8 and TRBJ2-1; D is unclear. This CDR3 has 18 amino acids. The germline V gene encodes CDR1 SGHVS and CDR2 FQNEAQ. CDR3: CASRLKGPPTSTYNEQFF. CDR3 nucleotide sequence: TGTGCCAGCCGCTTAAAAGGGCCCCCAACCTCCACATACAATGAGCAGTTCTTC.

Only a few counts were recorded for this clonotype. The V gene is TRBV11-3, the J gene TRBJ2-5; D unclear. CDR1 and CDR2 (germline): SGHNT, YENEEA. The length of the CDR3 is 13 residues. V was trimmed by 0 bases and J by 5 bases, leaving 7 bases between them. CDR3 nucleotide sequence: TGTGCCAGCAGCTTAGATAGCTGGGAGACCCAGTACTTC. As protein: CASSLDSWETQYF.